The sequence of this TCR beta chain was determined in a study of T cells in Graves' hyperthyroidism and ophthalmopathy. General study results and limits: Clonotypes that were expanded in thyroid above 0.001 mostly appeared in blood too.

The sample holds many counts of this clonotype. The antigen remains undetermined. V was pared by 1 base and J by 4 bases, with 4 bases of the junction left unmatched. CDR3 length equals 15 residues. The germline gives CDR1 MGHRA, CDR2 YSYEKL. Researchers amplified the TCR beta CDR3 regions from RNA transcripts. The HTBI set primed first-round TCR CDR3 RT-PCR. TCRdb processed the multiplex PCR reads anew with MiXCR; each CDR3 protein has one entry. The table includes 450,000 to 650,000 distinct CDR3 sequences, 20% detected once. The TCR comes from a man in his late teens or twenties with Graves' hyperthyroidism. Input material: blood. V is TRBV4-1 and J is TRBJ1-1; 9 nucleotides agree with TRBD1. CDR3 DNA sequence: TGCGCCAGCAGCCAAGTACAGGGGGCGCTCACTGAAGCTTTCTTT. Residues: CASSQVQGALTEAFF.